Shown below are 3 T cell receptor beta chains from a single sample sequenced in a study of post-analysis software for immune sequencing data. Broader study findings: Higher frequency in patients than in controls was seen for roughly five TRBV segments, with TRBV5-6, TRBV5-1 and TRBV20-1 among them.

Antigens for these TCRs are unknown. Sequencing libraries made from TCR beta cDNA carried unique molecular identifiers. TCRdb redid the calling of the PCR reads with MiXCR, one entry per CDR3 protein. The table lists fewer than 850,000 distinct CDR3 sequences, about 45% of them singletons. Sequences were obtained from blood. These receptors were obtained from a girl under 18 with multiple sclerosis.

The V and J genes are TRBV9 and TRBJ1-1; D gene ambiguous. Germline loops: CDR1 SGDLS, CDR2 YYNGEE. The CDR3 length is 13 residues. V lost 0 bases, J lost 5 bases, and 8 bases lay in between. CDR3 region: CASSVGEETEAFF. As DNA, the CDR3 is TGTGCCAGCAGCGTAGGTGAGGAAACTGAAGCTTTCTTT.

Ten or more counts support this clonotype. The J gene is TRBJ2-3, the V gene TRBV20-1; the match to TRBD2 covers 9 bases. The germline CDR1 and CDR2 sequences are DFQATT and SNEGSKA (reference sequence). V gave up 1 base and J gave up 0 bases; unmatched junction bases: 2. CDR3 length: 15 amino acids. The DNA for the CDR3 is TGCAGTGCTAGAGGGCTAGCGGGGAGCACAGATACGCAGTATTTT. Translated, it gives CSARGLAGSTDTQYF.

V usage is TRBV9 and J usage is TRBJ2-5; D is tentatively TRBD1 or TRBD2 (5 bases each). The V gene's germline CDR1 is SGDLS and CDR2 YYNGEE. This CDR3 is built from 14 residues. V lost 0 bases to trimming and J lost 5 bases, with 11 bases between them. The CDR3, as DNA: TGTGCCAGCAGCGTAGGGGACCTGGGGGAGACCCAGTACTTC. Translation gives CASSVGDLGETQYF.